A selection of T cell receptor beta chains follows, all from one sample in a study of T cell repertoires in cytomegalovirus infection. TCRdb passed the reads through MiXCR, listing each CDR3 protein once. The repertoire consists of about 700,000 distinct CDR3 sequences, with around 31% occurring once and the leading ten covering about 18%. These receptors' targets are unknown. The sequencing used cultured PBMCs, collected from culture after CMV antigen stimulation. The receptors here all came from a human donor in good health (CMV status not recorded). Some clones in this sample may be carry-over from other donors' samples. Each CDR3 is given with its conserved first and last residue. Each record gives: V gene, clone size, J gene, D gene, CDR3 DNA, CDR3 protein. A D gene is named only where the DNA matches it firmly. Size is stated for part of the rows, as once, few or many counts, or as a class when the clone is expanded.

v_gene: TRBV7-8
abundance: many
j_gene: TRBJ2-3
d_gene: TRBD1
CDR3nt: TGTGCCAGCAGCTCGGACAGGGTCGATACGCAGTATTTT
CDR3aa: CASSSDRVDTQYF

v_gene: TRBV7-2
abundance: many
j_gene: TRBJ1-6
d_gene: NA
CDR3nt: TGTGCCAGCAGCTTTCCGGGGAATTCACCCCTCCACTTT
CDR3aa: CASSFPGNSPLHF

v_gene: TRBV28
abundance: few
j_gene: TRBJ1-2
d_gene: NA
CDR3nt: TGTGCCAGCAGTTTCAAGGGAATGTATGGCTACACCTTC
CDR3aa: CASSFKGMYGYTF

v_gene: TRBV4-1
abundance: few
j_gene: TRBJ2-3
d_gene: NA
CDR3nt: TGCGCCAGCAGCCTATTAGGGGGGGCGAAAGATACGCAGTATTTT
CDR3aa: CASSLLGGAKDTQYF

v_gene: TRBV7-6
abundance: many
j_gene: TRBJ2-1
d_gene: TRBD2
CDR3nt: TGTGCCAGCAGCTCCACTATAGCGGGAGGGGCCTACAATGAGCAGTTCTTC
CDR3aa: CASSSTIAGGAYNEQFF

v_gene: TRBV7-2
abundance: NA
j_gene: TRBJ2-3
d_gene: NA
CDR3nt: TGTGCCAGCAGCTTACGGTGGAACGGAGGCACAGATACGCAGTATTTT
CDR3aa: CASSLRWNGGTDTQYF

v_gene: TRBV2
abundance: NA
j_gene: TRBJ2-3
d_gene: NA
CDR3nt: TGTGCCAGCAGTGAGCGGGCGACAGATACGCAGTATTTT
CDR3aa: CASSERATDTQYF

v_gene: TRBV6-1
abundance: NA
j_gene: TRBJ2-3
d_gene: NA
CDR3nt: TGTGCCAGCAGTGAAGGCCCGGTGGCGGATACGCAGTATTTT
CDR3aa: CASSEGPVADTQYF

v_gene: TRBV12-5
abundance: NA
j_gene: TRBJ2-7
d_gene: NA
CDR3nt: TGTGCTAGTGGTTTGGCCCCCCCAGGCTACGAGCAGTACTTC
CDR3aa: CASGLAPPGYEQYF

v_gene: TRBV27
abundance: few
j_gene: TRBJ2-1
d_gene: TRBD2
CDR3nt: TGTGCCAGCAGACCTCTGACTAGCGCCTACAATGAGCAGTTCTTC
CDR3aa: CASRPLTSAYNEQFF

v_gene: TRBV7-9
abundance: many
j_gene: TRBJ2-3
d_gene: NA
CDR3nt: TGTGCCAGCAGCCCAGCGAACACCGGGGATACGCAGTATTTT
CDR3aa: CASSPANTGDTQYF

v_gene: TRBV18
abundance: NA
j_gene: TRBJ1-3
d_gene: NA
CDR3nt: TGTGCCAGCTCACCGATGGGGTACGGACCTGGAAACACCATATATTTT
CDR3aa: CASSPMGYGPGNTIYF

v_gene: TRBV6-2/TRBV6-3
abundance: NA
j_gene: TRBJ2-7
d_gene: NA
CDR3nt: TGTGCCAGCAACATAGGGCGGGTCTACGAGCAGTACTTC
CDR3aa: CASNIGRVYEQYF

v_gene: TRBV7-6
abundance: NA
j_gene: TRBJ2-3
d_gene: NA
CDR3nt: TGTGCCAGCAGCTTAGGTGACCAGGGCGCAGGGGATACGCAGTATTTT
CDR3aa: CASSLGDQGAGDTQYF

v_gene: TRBV7-9
abundance: NA
j_gene: TRBJ2-1
d_gene: NA
CDR3nt: TGTGCCGGGGGACGAGGGGCAGATTACAATGAGCAGTTCTTC
CDR3aa: CAGGRGADYNEQFF

v_gene: TRBV5-4
abundance: few
j_gene: TRBJ2-1
d_gene: NA
CDR3nt: TGTGCCAGCAGCCCTACATTCCTACAGGGTCGTCCCAATGAGCAGTTCTTC
CDR3aa: CASSPTFLQGRPNEQFF

v_gene: TRBV4-2
abundance: once
j_gene: TRBJ2-5
d_gene: NA
CDR3nt: TGTGCCAGCAGCCAAGAGGGGAGCACCACGAAGACCCAGTACTTC
CDR3aa: CASSQEGSTTKTQYF

v_gene: TRBV11-2
abundance: once
j_gene: TRBJ2-1
d_gene: NA
CDR3nt: TGTGCCAGCCGGAGTGGGGGGGAGCAGTTCTTC
CDR3aa: CASRSGGEQFF

v_gene: TRBV6-7
abundance: once
j_gene: TRBJ1-1
d_gene: NA
CDR3nt: TGTGCCAGCAGTTACTCGATTAGAGGGACGAACGCTGAAGCTTTCTTT
CDR3aa: CASSYSIRGTNAEAFF

v_gene: TRBV19
abundance: few
j_gene: TRBJ2-3
d_gene: NA
CDR3nt: TGTGCCAGTAGGTGGGGGGCGACAGATACGCAGTATTTT
CDR3aa: CASRWGATDTQYF

v_gene: TRBV29-1
abundance: NA
j_gene: TRBJ2-2
d_gene: NA
CDR3nt: TGCAGCGCTACTAGACGGGCCGGGGAGCTGTTTTTT
CDR3aa: CSATRRAGELFF

v_gene: TRBV6-5
abundance: NA
j_gene: TRBJ1-1
d_gene: NA
CDR3nt: TGTGCCAGCAGTTACTCTTTTCGAACTGAAGCTTTCTTT
CDR3aa: CASSYSFRTEAFF

v_gene: TRBV5-1
abundance: NA
j_gene: TRBJ1-2
d_gene: NA
CDR3nt: TGCGCCAGTGCGTCGGGGAACTATGGCTACACCTTC
CDR3aa: CASASGNYGYTF

v_gene: TRBV6-1
abundance: few
j_gene: TRBJ1-2
d_gene: NA
CDR3nt: TGTGCCAGCAGTGAAATATACAGGGTCGGCGGCTACACCTTC
CDR3aa: CASSEIYRVGGYTF

v_gene: TRBV11-2
abundance: NA
j_gene: TRBJ2-1
d_gene: TRBD2
CDR3nt: TGTGCCAGCAGCTTACCCTTTAGCGGGCATGAGCAGTTCTTC
CDR3aa: CASSLPFSGHEQFF

v_gene: TRBV6-2/TRBV6-3
abundance: few
j_gene: TRBJ1-5
d_gene: NA
CDR3nt: TGTGCCAGCAGGCTAGGACGTCGAATAAATCAGCCCCAGCATTTT
CDR3aa: CASRLGRRINQPQHF

v_gene: TRBV6-1
abundance: NA
j_gene: TRBJ1-2
d_gene: TRBD1
CDR3nt: TGTGCCAGCAGGGAGCCGGGACAGGGAAGGGGCTACACCTTC
CDR3aa: CASREPGQGRGYTF

v_gene: TRBV15
abundance: NA
j_gene: TRBJ1-5
d_gene: TRBD1
CDR3nt: TGTGCCACCAGCATCTCACAGGGGGGGATTTGGCCCCAGCATTTT
CDR3aa: CATSISQGGIWPQHF

v_gene: TRBV7-8
abundance: many
j_gene: TRBJ2-6
d_gene: NA
CDR3nt: TGTGCCAGCAGCTTAGTTACCGCCTCTGGGGCCAACGTCCTGACTTTC
CDR3aa: CASSLVTASGANVLTF